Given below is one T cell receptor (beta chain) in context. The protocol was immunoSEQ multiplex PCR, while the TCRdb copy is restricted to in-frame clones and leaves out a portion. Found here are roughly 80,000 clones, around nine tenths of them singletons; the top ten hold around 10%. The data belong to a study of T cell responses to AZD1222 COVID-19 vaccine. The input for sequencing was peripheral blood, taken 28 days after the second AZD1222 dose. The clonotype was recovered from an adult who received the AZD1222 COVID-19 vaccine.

In DNA, the CDR3 is TGTGCCAGCGCTAAACAGGGAAATTCACCCCTCCACTTT. It encodes CASAKQGNSPLHF. The genes are TRBV7-3 and TRBJ1-6, with a possible D match to TRBD1 (6 bases). There are 13 residues in the CDR3. Germline V gene lookup returns CDR1 SGHTA and CDR2 FQGTGA. V lost 8 bases and J 7 bases, leaving 12 bases between the germline ends.